This is a list of T cell receptor beta chains from one sample in a study of healthy donors' naive CD4 and CD8 T cells. From the reads, TCRdb called clonotypes with MiXCR, one entry per CDR3 protein. The sample includes approximately 200,000 distinct CDR3 sequences, around three quarters seen only once; the top ten take 2% to 2.5%. Sequenced material: naive CD4+ and CD8+ T cells sorted from blood, pooled from several donors. The receptors were sampled from a pool of human donors in good health; the sample pools cells from several healthy donors. Each CDR3 is given without its conserved first and last residue. Fields, in order: clone size, J gene, V gene, CDR3 protein. Size tells how often a clone was seen (once, few, many) or the class of an expanded clone, and some rows leave it out.

clone_size: few; j_call: TRBJ2-7; v_call: TRBV29-1; cdr3_aa: SVGRDTQYEQY
clone_size: -; j_call: TRBJ1-5; v_call: TRBV19; cdr3_aa: ASSNGNQPQH
clone_size: -; j_call: TRBJ2-3; v_call: TRBV29-1; cdr3_aa: SAGGQGNKADTQY
clone_size: -; j_call: TRBJ2-3; v_call: TRBV29-1; cdr3_aa: SATRQGLSTDTQY
clone_size: -; j_call: TRBJ1-5; v_call: TRBV12-3/TRBV12-4; cdr3_aa: ASSRVGSNQPQH
clone_size: -; j_call: TRBJ2-3; v_call: TRBV5-1; cdr3_aa: ASSLAGAPSTDTQY
clone_size: -; j_call: TRBJ2-1; v_call: TRBV19; cdr3_aa: ASSMGNEQF
clone_size: -; j_call: TRBJ1-3; v_call: TRBV27; cdr3_aa: ASRRGQGLGNTIY
clone_size: -; j_call: TRBJ2-1; v_call: TRBV29-1; cdr3_aa: SVDETGRNEQF
clone_size: -; j_call: TRBJ2-7; v_call: TRBV12-5; cdr3_aa: ASGLVTLGLNYEQY
clone_size: -; j_call: TRBJ2-5; v_call: TRBV5-4; cdr3_aa: ASSLVGSQETQY
clone_size: -; j_call: TRBJ2-7; v_call: TRBV27; cdr3_aa: ASSPGTFYEQY
clone_size: once; j_call: TRBJ2-4; v_call: TRBV19; cdr3_aa: ASRLTGGGKNIQY
clone_size: few; j_call: TRBJ2-7; v_call: TRBV5-4; cdr3_aa: ASSLGTSGNYEQY
clone_size: -; j_call: TRBJ2-1; v_call: TRBV20-1; cdr3_aa: SAQTSGRASYNEQF
clone_size: -; j_call: TRBJ2-7; v_call: TRBV29-1; cdr3_aa: SVEEGMGLADEQY
clone_size: -; j_call: TRBJ2-1; v_call: TRBV29-1; cdr3_aa: SPWKGGEQF
clone_size: -; j_call: TRBJ2-5; v_call: TRBV25-1; cdr3_aa: ASSHGPSGETQY
clone_size: few; j_call: TRBJ2-3; v_call: TRBV29-1; cdr3_aa: SVDGGTDTQY
clone_size: once; j_call: TRBJ2-1; v_call: TRBV29-1; cdr3_aa: SVGTGPLGNEQF
clone_size: once; j_call: TRBJ2-7; v_call: TRBV29-1; cdr3_aa: SVNLAGGYYEQY
clone_size: -; j_call: TRBJ1-2; v_call: TRBV5-4; cdr3_aa: ASSSPLLGDYGYT